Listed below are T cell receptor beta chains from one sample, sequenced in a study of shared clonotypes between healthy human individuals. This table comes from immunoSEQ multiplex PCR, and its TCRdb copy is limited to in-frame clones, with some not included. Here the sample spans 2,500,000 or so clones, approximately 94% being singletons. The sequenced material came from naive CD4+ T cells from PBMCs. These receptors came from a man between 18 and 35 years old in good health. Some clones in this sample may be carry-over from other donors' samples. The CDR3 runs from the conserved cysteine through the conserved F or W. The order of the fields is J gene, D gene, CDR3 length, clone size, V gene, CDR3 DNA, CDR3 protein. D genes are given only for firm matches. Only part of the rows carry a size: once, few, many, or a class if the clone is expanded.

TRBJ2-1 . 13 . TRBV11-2 TGTGCCAGCAGCTTAGATTTCGGGGATGAGCAGTTCTTC CASSLDFGDEQFF
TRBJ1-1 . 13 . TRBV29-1 TGCAGCGTTGTTAGGCGGTGGAACACTGAAGCTTTCTTT CSVVRRWNTEAFF
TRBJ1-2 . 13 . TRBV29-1 TGCAGCGCGGGACACGGGGGCGTCTATGGCTACACCTTC CSAGHGGVYGYTF
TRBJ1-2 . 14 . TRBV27 TGTGCCAGCAGTTCACCCGACCGTACCCATGGCTACACCTTC CASSSPDRTHGYTF
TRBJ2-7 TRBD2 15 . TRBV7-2 TGTGCCAGCAGCTTGGGAGGGTCTCGCTCCTACGAGCAGTACTTC CASSLGGSRSYEQYF
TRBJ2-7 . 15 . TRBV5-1 TGCGCCAGCAGCTTGGGTGTAGCGGAGCTCTACGAGCAGTACTTC CASSLGVAELYEQYF
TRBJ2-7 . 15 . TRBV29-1 TGCAGCGTTGAAGCACAAACGAAGGGAGTAGACGAGCAGTACTTC CSVEAQTKGVDEQYF
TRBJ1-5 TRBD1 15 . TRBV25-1 TGTGCCAGCAGTGAAGGGGGACAGGGCAATCAGCCCCAGCATTTT CASSEGGQGNQPQHF
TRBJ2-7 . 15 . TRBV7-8 TGTGCCAGCAGCCCTCTTTCCCGGGCGGGCTACGAGCAGTACTTC CASSPLSRAGYEQYF
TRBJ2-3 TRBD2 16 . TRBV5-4 TGTGCCAGCAGCTTGGTCTCGGGGGGAGGCACAGATACGCAGTATTTT CASSLVSGGGTDTQYF
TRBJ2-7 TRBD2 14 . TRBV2 TGTGCCAGCAGTTATAGCGGGAGAGGAGACGAGCAGTACTTC CASSYSGRGDEQYF
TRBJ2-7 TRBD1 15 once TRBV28 TGTGCCAGCAGTTCTACCGGGACAGCTGCCTACGAGCAGTACTTC CASSSTGTAAYEQYF
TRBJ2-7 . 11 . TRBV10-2 TGCGCCAGTACCGGGGGTTACGAGCAGTACTTC CASTGGYEQYF
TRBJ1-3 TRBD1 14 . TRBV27 TGTGCCAGCAGTAGACAGGGGGCTGGAAACACCATATATTTT CASSRQGAGNTIYF
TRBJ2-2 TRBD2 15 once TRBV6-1 TGTGCCAGCAGCACTAGCGGGAGTCCCACCGGGGAGCTGTTTTTT CASSTSGSPTGELFF
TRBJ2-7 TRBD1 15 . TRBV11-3 TGTGCCAGCAGCTTAGCCGGGACAGGGAACTACGAGCAGTACTTC CASSLAGTGNYEQYF
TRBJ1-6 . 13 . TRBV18 TGTGCCAGCTCACCGGAAGGGAATTCACCCCTCCACTTT CASSPEGNSPLHF
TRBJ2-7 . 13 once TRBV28 TGTGCCAGCAGTTTACCACAGGGCTACGAGCAGTACTTC CASSLPQGYEQYF
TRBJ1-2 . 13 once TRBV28 TGTGCCAGCAGTCTCGACCGCCCAAGGGGCTACACCTTC CASSLDRPRGYTF
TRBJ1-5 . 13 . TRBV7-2 TGTGCCAGCAGCTTAGCCCCCCTCCAGCCCCAGCATTTT CASSLAPLQPQHF
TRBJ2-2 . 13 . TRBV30 TGTGCCTGGGACGCAGAAAACACCGGGGAGCTGTTTTTT CAWDAENTGELFF
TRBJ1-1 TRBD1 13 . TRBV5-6 TGTGCCAGCAGCGCTACAGGGGGCATGAAAGCTTTCTTT CASSATGGMKAFF
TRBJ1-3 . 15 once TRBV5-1 TGCGCCAGCAGCTTGGCCGAGGGATCCGGAAACACCATATATTTT CASSLAEGSGNTIYF
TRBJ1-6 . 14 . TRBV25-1 TGTGCCAGCAGTGAAGGACGGTTAAATTCACCCCTCCACTTT CASSEGRLNSPLHF
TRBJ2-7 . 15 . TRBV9 TGTGCCAGCAGCGTAGAGTCCGGTTACTTCTCTGAGCAGTACTTC CASSVESGYFSEQYF
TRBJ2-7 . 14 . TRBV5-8 TGTGCCAGCAGCTTAGGGGGAAGCTTGTACGAGCAGTACTTC CASSLGGSLYEQYF
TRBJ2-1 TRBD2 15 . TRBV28 TGTGCCAGCAGTTTAGCGGGAGGGGATTACAATGAGCAGTTCTTC CASSLAGGDYNEQFF
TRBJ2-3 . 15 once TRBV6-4 TGTGCCAGCAGTGACCCATGGACAGGCACAGATACGCAGTATTTT CASSDPWTGTDTQYF
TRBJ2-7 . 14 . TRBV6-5 TGTGCCACCCGGCCCGAGGCGGGGCGCTACGAGCAGTACTTC CATRPEAGRYEQYF
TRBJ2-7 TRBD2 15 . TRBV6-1 TGTGCCAGCAGTGAAATGGGGGGGAGCTCCTACGAGCAGTACTTC CASSEMGGSSYEQYF
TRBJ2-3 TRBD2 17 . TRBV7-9 TGTGCCAGCAGCCCAAAGACTAGCGGGAGGGCCGTAGATACGCAGTATTTT CASSPKTSGRAVDTQYF
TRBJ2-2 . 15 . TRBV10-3 TGTGCCATCAGTGAGTCCGGCCCAAACACCGGGGAGCTGTTTTTT CAISESGPNTGELFF
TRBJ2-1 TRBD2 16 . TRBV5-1 TGCGCCAGCAGCTCGGGAGCGGGAGGGCCCTACAATGAGCAGTTCTTC CASSSGAGGPYNEQFF
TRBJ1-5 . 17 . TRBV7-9 TGTGCCAGCAGGCGTCCCGCGGGTTTTAGTCCGAATCAGCCCCAGCATTTT CASRRPAGFSPNQPQHF
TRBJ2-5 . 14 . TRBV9 TGTGCCAGCAGCGTAGCTCCCAGGGAACAGACCCAGTACTTC CASSVAPREQTQYF
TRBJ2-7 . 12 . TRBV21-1 TGTGCCACCACACAGGGCGCCTACGAGCAGTACTTC CATTQGAYEQYF
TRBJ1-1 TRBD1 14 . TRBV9 TGTGCCAGCAGCGCGACAGGGCCAGACACTGAAGCTTTCTTT CASSATGPDTEAFF
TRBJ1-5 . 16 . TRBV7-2 TGTGCCAGCAGCCCCTCCGGAGGGTTTAGCAATCAGCCCCAGCATTTT CASSPSGGFSNQPQHF
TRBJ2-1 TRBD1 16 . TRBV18 TGTGCCAGCTCACCCCCGGACAGGGGGTCCTACAATGAGCAGTTCTTC CASSPPDRGSYNEQFF
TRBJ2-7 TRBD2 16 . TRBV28 TGTGCCAGCAGTTTACCCCGGGGCACTAGCGCCTACGAGCAGTACTTC CASSLPRGTSAYEQYF